This T cell receptor beta chain was found in a study of blood T cell repertoires in COVID-19. The ends lost 5 bases at V and 2 bases at J; junction bases unmatched: 6. CDR3 length: 15 amino acids. Per germline, CDR1 MNHEY and CDR2 SVGAGI. The assay was immunoSEQ multiplex PCR, and TCRdb's table has in-frame clones only and misses some. The data show fewer than 350,000 clones, around 84% seen once. This clone was seen just once. Participant reports of clinical history set cohort assignment. Sequencing was carried out using PBMCs or T cells enriched from blood (not recorded which). This receptor was taken from a woman in her forties or fifties who had recovered from COVID-19. V and J are TRBV6-5 and TRBJ1-5; 7 bases align to TRBD1. The CDR3 sequence is CASSKTGDGNQPQHF. The CDR3, as DNA: TGTGCCAGCAGTAAAACAGGGGACGGCAATCAGCCCCAGCATTTT.